These T cell receptor beta chains were read from a single sample in a study of T cells in Graves' hyperthyroidism and ophthalmopathy. TCRdb independently ran MiXCR on the multiplex PCR reads; one entry per CDR3 protein. The sample lists 350,000 to 450,000 distinct CDR3 sequences, about 15% seen once, with 8% to 13% in the top ten. Sequencing was performed on blood. These receptors originate from a woman in her sixties or seventies with Graves' hyperthyroidism. Each CDR3 is given with its conserved first and last residue. D genes are given only for firm matches. Clone sizes are given selectively: once, few, many, or a class where the clone is expanded.

many,TRBJ2-7,-,TRBV3-1,TGTGCCAGCAGCCAGGGGCGCCGGGGCTCCTACGAGCAGTACTTC,CASSQGRRGSYEQYF
many,TRBJ2-2,-,TRBV2,TGTGCCAGCAGTGATCCTGCGGCCCACACCGGGGAGCTGTTTTTT,CASSDPAAHTGELFF
many,TRBJ2-7,TRBD1,TRBV7-9,TGTGCCAGCAGCCAGGCCTTACAGGGGCGGCGGCTCAACGAGCAGTACTTC,CASSQALQGRRLNEQYF
few,TRBJ2-1,TRBD1,TRBV7-2,TGTGCCAGCAGCTACTGGGACAGGATCTACAATGAGCAGTTCTTC,CASSYWDRIYNEQFF
many,TRBJ2-2,-,TRBV5-1,TGCGCCAGCAGCTTCGGATCCACCGGGGAGCTGTTTTTT,CASSFGSTGELFF
many,TRBJ2-1,-,TRBV3-1,TGTGCCAGCAGCTCCCCCAATGAGCAGTTCTTC,CASSSPNEQFF
many,TRBJ1-1,-,TRBV20-1,TGCAGTGCTAGGAGGGCAGGATCCCTGGACACTGAAGCTTTCTTT,CSARRAGSLDTEAFF
few,TRBJ2-7,-,TRBV6-1,TGTGCCAGCAGCATCGGGTCCTACGAGCAGTACTTC,CASSIGSYEQYF
many,TRBJ2-3,-,TRBV6-1,TGTGCCAGCAGTGAAGGAGGCGGCGCAGATACGCAGTATTTT,CASSEGGGADTQYF
few,TRBJ2-3,-,TRBV15,TGTGCCACCAGCAGAGTTAGACAGTATACGCAGTATTTT,CATSRVRQYTQYF
few,TRBJ1-3,-,TRBV20-1,TGCAGTGCTAGAGAAGGTGAATGGAGGGGAAACACCATATATTTT,CSAREGEWRGNTIYF
-,TRBJ2-1,-,TRBV7-8,TGTGCCAGCATTCCTAGCAACTCCTACAATGAGCAGTTCTTC,CASIPSNSYNEQFF
many,TRBJ1-1,-,TRBV30,TGTGCCTGGAGTGTTGACAGCCTGAGGGACACTGAAGCTTTCTTT,CAWSVDSLRDTEAFF
many,TRBJ2-1,TRBD2,TRBV7-6,TGTGCCAGCAGCACCAGCGGGAGTTTGTACAATGAGCAGTTCTTC,CASSTSGSLYNEQFF
few,TRBJ2-7,TRBD2,TRBV4-1,TGCGCCAGCAGCCAAGTTCCCCCGGGAGGGCCAAGCGAGCAGTACTTC,CASSQVPPGGPSEQYF
few,TRBJ1-6,TRBD1,TRBV18,TGTGCCAGCTCACCACTGGGACAGGGACTATACTCACCCCTCCACTTT,CASSPLGQGLYSPLHF
-,TRBJ1-2,TRBD1,TRBV3-1,TGTGCCAGCAGCCGGGACAGGGGGGACTATGGCTACACCTTC,CASSRDRGDYGYTF
many,TRBJ2-3,-,TRBV5-1,TGCGCCAGCAGGGACGTTACAGATACGCAGTATTTT,CASRDVTDTQYF
many,TRBJ2-7,TRBD2,TRBV14,TGTGCCAGCAGCCAAGATACCTTTTGGGGACTAGCGGGAGAAGTCCCCTACGAGCAGTACTTC,CASSQDTFWGLAGEVPYEQYF
many,TRBJ2-3,-,TRBV7-9,TGTGCCAGCAGCCTTGATGATACGCAGTATTTT,CASSLDDTQYF
-,TRBJ2-7,TRBD2,TRBV7-3,TGCGCCAGCAGCCAAGTCGCTAGCGGGGAGCAGTACTTC,CASSQVASGEQYF
many,TRBJ2-3,-,TRBV13,TGTGCCAGCAGCTACGTCCTAAACACAGATACGCAGTATTTT,CASSYVLNTDTQYF
many,TRBJ1-2,-,TRBV28,TGTGCCAGCAGTTTCAGGGGCCCTTCGGGCTATGGCTACACCTTC,CASSFRGPSGYGYTF
-,TRBJ2-7,TRBD1,TRBV6-1,TGTGCCAGCAGCAAAACACCCGGACAGGGGGGAGGTGAGCAGTACTTC,CASSKTPGQGGGEQYF
-,TRBJ1-5,-,TRBV6-2/TRBV6-3,TGTGCCAGCAGTTACGGACGGATCAATCAGCCCCAGCATTTT,CASSYGRINQPQHF
few,TRBJ1-5,TRBD1,TRBV7-9,TGTGCCAGCAGCTCCAGCCACGGGACAGGCGGTCAGCCCCAGCATTTT,CASSSSHGTGGQPQHF
many,TRBJ2-7,TRBD1,TRBV11-2,TGTGCCAGCAGCCCTCACAGGGGGCGGTACGAGCAGTACTTC,CASSPHRGRYEQYF
-,TRBJ2-1,TRBD2,TRBV19,TGTGCCAGTAAGAACGGGGGGGCAGGACTAGCGGACAATGAGCAGTTCTTC,CASKNGGAGLADNEQFF
many,TRBJ1-4,-,TRBV4-1,TGCGCCAGCAGCCAAGCAGGGATCGAAAAACTGTTTTTT,CASSQAGIEKLFF
many,TRBJ2-7,-,TRBV7-2,TGTGCCAGCAGCCGGAGGTCTGGGTACGAGCAGTACTTC,CASSRRSGYEQYF
many,TRBJ2-2,-,TRBV11-2,TGTGCCAGCAGCTGGAGGGGCGCAGGGGGAACCGGGGAGCTGTTTTTT,CASSWRGAGGTGELFF
-,TRBJ2-7,TRBD2,TRBV20-1,TGCAGTGCCCAAGATCCGGGTAGCGGGAGCTACGAGCAGTACTTC,CSAQDPGSGSYEQYF
-,TRBJ2-7,TRBD2,TRBV11-1,TGTGCCAGCAGCTTCGCGGGAGAGTGGTCCAATGAGCAGTACTTC,CASSFAGEWSNEQYF
-,TRBJ1-4,-,TRBV6-2/TRBV6-3,TGTGCCAGCAGGTCGGCAGGCGTAACTAATGAAAAACTGTTTTTT,CASRSAGVTNEKLFF
many,TRBJ2-5,-,TRBV14,TGTGCCAGCAGCCAAGATCGGGCAGGGATAGAGACCCAGTACTTC,CASSQDRAGIETQYF
-,TRBJ2-2,TRBD2,TRBV7-2,TGTGCCAGCAGCGGGAGGACTAGCGGTAACACCGGGGAGCTGTTTTTT,CASSGRTSGNTGELFF
many,TRBJ1-2,TRBD1,TRBV6-2/TRBV6-3,TGTGCCAGCAGTGAGACAGGGCTCTATGGCTACACCTTC,CASSETGLYGYTF
-,TRBJ1-1,-,TRBV24-1,TGTGCCACCAGTGATGCCTCCAAGAACACTGAAGCTTTCTTT,CATSDASKNTEAFF
-,TRBJ2-7,-,TRBV24-1,TGTGCCACCAGTGATAACTTCGCGATCGTCGGCGAGCAGTACTTC,CATSDNFAIVGEQYF
many,TRBJ2-1,TRBD2,TRBV30,TGTGCCTGGAGGGGGGAACTAGCGGGAGGCAACAATGAGCAGTTCTTC,CAWRGELAGGNNEQFF
many,TRBJ2-1,-,TRBV10-3,TGTGCCATCAGTGAGTCTGGTAATGAGCAGTTCTTC,CAISESGNEQFF
many,TRBJ2-5,TRBD2,TRBV6-2/TRBV6-3,TGTGCCAGCAGTTCCCTCTTGACTAGCGGACAAGAGACCCAGTACTTC,CASSSLLTSGQETQYF
many,TRBJ2-5,-,TRBV12-3/TRBV12-4,TGTGCCAGCAGTCTAACAGAGACCCAGTACTTC,CASSLTETQYF
many,TRBJ1-1,-,TRBV11-2,TGTGCCACCAAATCCCTGCGGAGGAACACTGAAGCTTTCTTT,CATKSLRRNTEAFF
-,TRBJ2-3,TRBD2,TRBV10-3,TGTGCCATCAGTGGGACTAGCGGGGTTAGCACAGATACGCAGTATTTT,CAISGTSGVSTDTQYF